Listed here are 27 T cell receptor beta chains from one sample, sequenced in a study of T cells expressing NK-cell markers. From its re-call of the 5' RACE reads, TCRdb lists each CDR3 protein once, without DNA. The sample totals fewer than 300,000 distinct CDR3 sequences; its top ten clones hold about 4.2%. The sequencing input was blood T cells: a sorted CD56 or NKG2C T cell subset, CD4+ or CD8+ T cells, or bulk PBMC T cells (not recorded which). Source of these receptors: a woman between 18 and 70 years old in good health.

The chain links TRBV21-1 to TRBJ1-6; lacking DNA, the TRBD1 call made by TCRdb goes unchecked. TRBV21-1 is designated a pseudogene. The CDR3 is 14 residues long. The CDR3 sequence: CASTRTGSGSPLHF.

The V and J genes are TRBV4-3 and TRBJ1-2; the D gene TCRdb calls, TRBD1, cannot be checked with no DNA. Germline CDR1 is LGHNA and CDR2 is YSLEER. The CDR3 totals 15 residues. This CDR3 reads CASSSGHPANYGYTF.

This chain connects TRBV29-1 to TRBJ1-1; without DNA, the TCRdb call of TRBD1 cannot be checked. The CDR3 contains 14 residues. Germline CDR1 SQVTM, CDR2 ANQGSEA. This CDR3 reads CSVDSGQGFAEAFF.

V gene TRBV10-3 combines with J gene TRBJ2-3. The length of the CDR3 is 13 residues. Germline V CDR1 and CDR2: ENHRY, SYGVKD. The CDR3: CAIMGGLTDTQYF.

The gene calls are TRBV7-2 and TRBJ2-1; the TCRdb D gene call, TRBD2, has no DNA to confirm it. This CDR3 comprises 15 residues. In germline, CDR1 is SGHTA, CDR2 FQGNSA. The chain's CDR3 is CASSFASGLYSEQFF.

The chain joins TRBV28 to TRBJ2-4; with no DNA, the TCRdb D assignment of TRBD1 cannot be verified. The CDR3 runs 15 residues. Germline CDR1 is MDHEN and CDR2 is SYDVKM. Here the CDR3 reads CASRPNRVTKNIQYF.

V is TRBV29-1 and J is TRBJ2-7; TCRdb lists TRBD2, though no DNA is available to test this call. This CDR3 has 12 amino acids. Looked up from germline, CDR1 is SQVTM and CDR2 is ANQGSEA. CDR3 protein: CSGGIAGDEQYF.

The CDR3 sequence: CASSYQRLEKLFF. The chain recombines TRBV6-5 with TRBJ1-4. Germline V gives CDR1 MNHEY, CDR2 SVGAGI. The CDR3 spans 13 residues.

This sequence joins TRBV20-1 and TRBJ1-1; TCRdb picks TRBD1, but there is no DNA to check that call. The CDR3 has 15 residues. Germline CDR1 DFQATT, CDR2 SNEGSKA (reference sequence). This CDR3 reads CSARNGQGLRGEAFF.

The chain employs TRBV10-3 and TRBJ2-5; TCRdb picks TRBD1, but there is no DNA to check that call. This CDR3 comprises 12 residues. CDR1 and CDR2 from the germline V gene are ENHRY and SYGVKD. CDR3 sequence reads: CAISESAGAQYF.

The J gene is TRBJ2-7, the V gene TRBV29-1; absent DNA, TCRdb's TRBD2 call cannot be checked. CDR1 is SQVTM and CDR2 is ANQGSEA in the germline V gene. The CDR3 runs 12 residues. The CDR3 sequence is CSVQPLGHEQYF.

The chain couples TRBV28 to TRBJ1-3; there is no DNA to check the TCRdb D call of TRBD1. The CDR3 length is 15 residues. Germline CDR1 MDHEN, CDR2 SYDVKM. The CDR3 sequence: CASSLPGVVGNTIYF. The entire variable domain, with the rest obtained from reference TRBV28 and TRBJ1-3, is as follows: DVKVTQSSRYLVKRTGEKVFLECVQDMDHENMFWYRQDPGLGLRLIYFSYDVKMKEKGDIPEGYSVSREKKERFSLILESASTNQTSMYLCASSLPGVVGNTIYFGEGSWLTVV.

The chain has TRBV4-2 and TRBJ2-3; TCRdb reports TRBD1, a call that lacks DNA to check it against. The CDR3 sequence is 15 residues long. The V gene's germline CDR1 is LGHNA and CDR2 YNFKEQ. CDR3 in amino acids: CASSQVAGSTDTQYF.

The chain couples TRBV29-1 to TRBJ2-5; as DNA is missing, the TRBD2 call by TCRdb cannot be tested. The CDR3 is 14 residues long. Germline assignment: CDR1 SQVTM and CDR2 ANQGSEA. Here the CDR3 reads CSVEFLAGVETQYF.

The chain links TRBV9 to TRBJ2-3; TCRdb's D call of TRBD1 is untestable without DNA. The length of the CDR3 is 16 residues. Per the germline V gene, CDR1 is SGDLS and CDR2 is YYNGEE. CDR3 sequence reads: CASSPRQGASTDTQYF.

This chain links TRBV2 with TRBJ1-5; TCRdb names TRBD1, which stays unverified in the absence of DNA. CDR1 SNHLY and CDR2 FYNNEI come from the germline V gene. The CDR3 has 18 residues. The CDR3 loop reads CASSGRGTGGTMTQPQHF.

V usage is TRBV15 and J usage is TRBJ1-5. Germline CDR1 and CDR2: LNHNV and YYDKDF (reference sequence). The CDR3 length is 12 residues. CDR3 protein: CATSRAGQPQHF.

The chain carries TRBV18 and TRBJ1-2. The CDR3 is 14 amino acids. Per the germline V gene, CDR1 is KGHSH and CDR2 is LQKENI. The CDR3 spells CASSPRDINYGYTF.

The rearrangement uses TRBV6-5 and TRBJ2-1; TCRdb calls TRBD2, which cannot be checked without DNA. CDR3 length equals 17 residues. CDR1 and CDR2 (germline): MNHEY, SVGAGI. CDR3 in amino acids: CASSYSRWVAVPNEQFF.

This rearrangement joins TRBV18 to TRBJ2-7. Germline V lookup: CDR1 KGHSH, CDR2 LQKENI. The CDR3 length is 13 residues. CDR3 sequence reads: CASSPASSYEQYF.

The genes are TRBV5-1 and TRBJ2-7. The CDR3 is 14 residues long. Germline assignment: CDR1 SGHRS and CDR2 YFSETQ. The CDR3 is CASRQVSGTYEQYF. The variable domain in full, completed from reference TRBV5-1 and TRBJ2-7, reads KAGVTQTPRYLIKTRGQQVTLSCSPISGHRSVSWYQQTPGQGLQFLFEYFSETQRNKGNFPGRFSGRQFSNSRSEMNVSTLELGDSALYLCASRQVSGTYEQYFGPGTRLTVT.

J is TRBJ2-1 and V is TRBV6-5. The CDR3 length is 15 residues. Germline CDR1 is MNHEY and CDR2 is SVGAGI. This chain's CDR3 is CASSYPTSPYNEQFF.

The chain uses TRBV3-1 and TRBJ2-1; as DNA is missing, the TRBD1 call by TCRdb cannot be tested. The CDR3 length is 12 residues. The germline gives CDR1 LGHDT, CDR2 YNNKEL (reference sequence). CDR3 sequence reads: CASSQLGDEQFF.

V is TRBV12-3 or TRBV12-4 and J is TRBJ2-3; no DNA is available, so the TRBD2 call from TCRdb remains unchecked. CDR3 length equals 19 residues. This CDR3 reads CASSFPAAGGSHSTDTQYF.

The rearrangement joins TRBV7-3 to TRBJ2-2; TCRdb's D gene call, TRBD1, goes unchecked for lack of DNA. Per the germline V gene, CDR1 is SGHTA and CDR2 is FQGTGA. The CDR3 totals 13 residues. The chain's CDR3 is CASRTENTGELFF.

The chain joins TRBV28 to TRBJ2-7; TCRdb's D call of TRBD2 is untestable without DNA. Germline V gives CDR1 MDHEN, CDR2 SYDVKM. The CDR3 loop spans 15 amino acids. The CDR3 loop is CASSTQLAGGYEQYF. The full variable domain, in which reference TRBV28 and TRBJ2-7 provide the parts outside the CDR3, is DVKVTQSSRYLVKRTGEKVFLECVQDMDHENMFWYRQDPGLGLRLIYFSYDVKMKEKGDIPEGYSVSREKKERFSLILESASTNQTSMYLCASSTQLAGGYEQYFGPGTRLTVT.

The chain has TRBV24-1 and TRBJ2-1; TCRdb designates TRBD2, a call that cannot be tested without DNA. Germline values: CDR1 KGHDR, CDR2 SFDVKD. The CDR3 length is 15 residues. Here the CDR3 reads CATSDRTSGNHEQFF.